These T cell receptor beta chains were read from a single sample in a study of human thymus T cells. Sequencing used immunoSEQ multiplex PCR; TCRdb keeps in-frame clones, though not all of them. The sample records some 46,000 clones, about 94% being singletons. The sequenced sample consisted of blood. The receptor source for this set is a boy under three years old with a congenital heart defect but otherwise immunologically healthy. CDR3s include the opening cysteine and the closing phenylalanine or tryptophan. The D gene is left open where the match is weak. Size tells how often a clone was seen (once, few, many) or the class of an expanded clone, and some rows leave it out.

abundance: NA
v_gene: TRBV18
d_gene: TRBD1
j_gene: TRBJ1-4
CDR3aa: CASSPRDAGGAGNEKLFF
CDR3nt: TGTGCCAGCTCACCCCGGGATGCAGGGGGCGCGGGAAACGAAAAACTGTTTTTT

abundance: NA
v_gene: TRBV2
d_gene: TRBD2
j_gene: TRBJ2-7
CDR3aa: CASSKIPGLLSYEQYF
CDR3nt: TGTGCCAGCAGTAAGATCCCGGGACTACTCTCCTACGAGCAGTACTTC

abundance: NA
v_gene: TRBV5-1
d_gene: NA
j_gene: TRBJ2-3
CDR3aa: CASRKDSTDTQYF
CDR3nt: TGCGCCAGCAGAAAGGACAGCACAGATACGCAGTATTTT

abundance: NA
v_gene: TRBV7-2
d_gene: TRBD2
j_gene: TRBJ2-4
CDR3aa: CASSQTSGTKNIQYF
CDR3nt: TGTGCCAGCAGCCAGACTAGCGGCACCAAAAACATTCAGTACTTC

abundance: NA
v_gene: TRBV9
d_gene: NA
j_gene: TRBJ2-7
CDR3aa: CASSVGGTTYEQYF
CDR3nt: TGTGCCAGCAGCGTAGGGGGGACAACCTACGAGCAGTACTTC

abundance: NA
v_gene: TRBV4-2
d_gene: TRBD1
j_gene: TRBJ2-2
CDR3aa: CASSLLVTGVRYTGELFF
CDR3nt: TGTGCCAGCAGCCTTCTTGTTACAGGGGTTCGGTACACCGGGGAGCTGTTTTTT

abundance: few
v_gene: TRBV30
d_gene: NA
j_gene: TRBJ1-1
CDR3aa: CAWNRNTEAFF
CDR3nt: TGTGCCTGGAATCGGAACACTGAAGCTTTCTTT

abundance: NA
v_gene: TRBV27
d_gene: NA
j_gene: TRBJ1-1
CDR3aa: CASSLGGMNTEAFF
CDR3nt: TGTGCCAGCAGTTTAGGGGGAATGAACACTGAAGCTTTCTTT

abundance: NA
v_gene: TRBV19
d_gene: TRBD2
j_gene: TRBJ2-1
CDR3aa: CASSTGTSGGYNEQFF
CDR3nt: TGTGCCAGTAGTACCGGGACTAGCGGTGGATACAATGAGCAGTTCTTC

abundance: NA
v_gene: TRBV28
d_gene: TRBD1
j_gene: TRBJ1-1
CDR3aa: CASTPIRDSHAFF
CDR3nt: TGTGCCAGCACCCCGATTCGGGACAGTCACGCTTTCTTT

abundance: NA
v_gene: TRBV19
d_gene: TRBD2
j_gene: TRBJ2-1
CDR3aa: CASSRLAGGSSYNEQFF
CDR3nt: TGTGCCAGTAGTCGGCTAGCGGGGGGGTCCTCCTACAATGAGCAGTTCTTC

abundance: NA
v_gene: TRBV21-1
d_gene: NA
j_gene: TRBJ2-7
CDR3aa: CASSKGLPGPYEQYF
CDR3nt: TGTGCCAGCAGCAAAGGACTACCAGGGCCCTACGAGCAGTACTTC

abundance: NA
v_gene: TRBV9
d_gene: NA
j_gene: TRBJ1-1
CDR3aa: CASSVGKVGTLNTEAFF
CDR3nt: TGTGCCAGCAGCGTAGGTAAAGTGGGGACCTTGAACACTGAAGCTTTCTTT

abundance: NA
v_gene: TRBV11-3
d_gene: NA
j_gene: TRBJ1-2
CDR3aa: CASSGGILGKTYGYTF
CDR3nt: TGTGCCAGCAGCGGTGGGATCCTCGGAAAGACCTATGGCTACACCTTC

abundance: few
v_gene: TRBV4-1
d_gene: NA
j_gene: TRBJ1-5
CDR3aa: CASSQGNQPQHF
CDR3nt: TGCGCCAGCAGCCAAGGGAATCAGCCCCAGCATTTT

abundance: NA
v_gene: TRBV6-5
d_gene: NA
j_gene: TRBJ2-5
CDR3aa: CASSYIRSTGSETQYF
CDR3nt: TGTGCCAGCAGTTACATCCGGAGCACAGGGAGTGAGACCCAGTACTTC

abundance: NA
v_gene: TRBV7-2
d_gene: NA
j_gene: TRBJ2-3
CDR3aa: CASSPGLSSDTQYF
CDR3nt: TGTGCCAGCAGCCCAGGACTCAGTTCAGATACGCAGTATTTT

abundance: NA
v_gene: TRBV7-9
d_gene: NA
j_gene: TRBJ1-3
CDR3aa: CASSLEGGNTIYF
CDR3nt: TGTGCCAGCAGCTTAGAGGGGGGGAACACCATATATTTT

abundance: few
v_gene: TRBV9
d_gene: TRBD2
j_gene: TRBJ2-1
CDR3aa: CASSLLAGSYNEQFF
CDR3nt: TGTGCCAGCAGTCTCTTAGCGGGGAGCTACAATGAGCAGTTCTTC

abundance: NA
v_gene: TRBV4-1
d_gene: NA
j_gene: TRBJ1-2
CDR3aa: CASSQGGNYGYTF
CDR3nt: TGCGCCAGCAGCCAAGGGGGCAACTATGGCTACACCTTC

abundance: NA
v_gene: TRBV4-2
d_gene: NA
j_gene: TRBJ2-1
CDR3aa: CASSQGNEQFF
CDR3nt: TGTGCCAGCAGCCAGGGGAATGAGCAGTTCTTC

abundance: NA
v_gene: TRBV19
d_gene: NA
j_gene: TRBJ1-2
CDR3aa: CASRDQGGNYGYTF
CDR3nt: TGTGCCAGTAGAGATCAAGGAGGAAACTATGGCTACACCTTC

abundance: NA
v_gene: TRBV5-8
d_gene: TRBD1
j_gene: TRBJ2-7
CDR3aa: CASSSLKTGTGAYEQYF
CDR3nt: TGTGCCAGCAGCTCGCTTAAGACCGGGACAGGGGCCTACGAGCAGTACTTC

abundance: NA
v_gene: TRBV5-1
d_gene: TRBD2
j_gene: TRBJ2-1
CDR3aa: CASSLSGGNEQFF
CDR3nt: TGCGCCAGCAGCTTGAGCGGGGGCAATGAGCAGTTCTTC

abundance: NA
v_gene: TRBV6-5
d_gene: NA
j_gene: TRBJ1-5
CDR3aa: CASSYSREKQPQHF
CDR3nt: TGTGCCAGCAGTTACTCGAGAGAAAAACAGCCCCAGCATTTT

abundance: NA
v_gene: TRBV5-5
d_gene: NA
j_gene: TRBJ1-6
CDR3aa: CASSPSTSSYNSPLHF
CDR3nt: TGTGCCAGCAGCCCTTCGACGAGCTCCTATAATTCACCCCTCCACTTT

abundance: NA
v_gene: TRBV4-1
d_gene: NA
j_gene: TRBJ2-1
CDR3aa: CASSQSGRAYNEQFF
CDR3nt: TGCGCCAGCAGCCAATCGGGACGGGCCTACAATGAGCAGTTCTTC